This entry is about one T cell receptor beta chain. As yet, its antigen is unknown. This sample is part of a study of regulatory T cells. Primers: 52 TRBV forward and 13 TRBJ reverse. TCRdb keeps only in-frame clones here, not all; method: immunoSEQ multiplex PCR. The repertoire includes 15,000 or so clones, roughly 90% of them detected once, and over 30% sits in the top ten. V lost 8 bases and J lost 2, with 13 bases in between. Looked up from germline, CDR1 is SQVTM and CDR2 is ANQGSEA. This CDR3 has 12 residues. All CD3G-deficient patients showed autoimmunity, more severe in two. The study, taken as a whole, reports: Patient CD8+ T cells trended nonsignificantly toward lower Shannon entropy than control CD8+ cells. Patient repertoires had restricted TRB V-J pairs and skewed V and J usage, most in Tregs.

The sequenced sample was CD8+ T cells sorted from blood. The genes are TRBV29-1 and TRBJ2-7; a weak D match, TRBD1 (5 bases). This receptor was identified in a person aged 18 to 35 with CD3G deficiency. CDR3 loop: CSPRQYTYEQYF. CDR3 DNA sequence: TGCAGCCCTCGACAGTATACCTACGAGCAGTACTTC.